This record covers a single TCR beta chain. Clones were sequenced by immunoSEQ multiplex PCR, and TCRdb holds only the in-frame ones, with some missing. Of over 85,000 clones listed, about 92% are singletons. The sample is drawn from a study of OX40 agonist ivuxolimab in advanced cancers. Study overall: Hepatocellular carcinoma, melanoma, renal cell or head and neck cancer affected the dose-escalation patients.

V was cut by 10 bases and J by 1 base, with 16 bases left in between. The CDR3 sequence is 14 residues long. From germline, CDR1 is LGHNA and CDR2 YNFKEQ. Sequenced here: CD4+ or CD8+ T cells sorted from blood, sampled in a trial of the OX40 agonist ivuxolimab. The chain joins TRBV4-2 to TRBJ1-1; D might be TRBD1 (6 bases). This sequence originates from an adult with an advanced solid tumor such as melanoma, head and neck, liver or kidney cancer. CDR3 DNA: TGTGCCACCAGGGACTCGGACAGGAACACTGAAGCTTTCTTT. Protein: CATRDSDRNTEAFF.